This T cell receptor (beta chain) came from a study of T cell responses to AZD1222 COVID-19 vaccine. Study background: Some second doses came at about 4 weeks and others at about 12 weeks; these were pooled.

The table came from immunoSEQ multiplex PCR; TCRdb's copy has only in-frame clones and leaves some out. The table lists 100,000 to 150,000 clones, about nine tenths of them singletons. The study's findings and limits: Females made up more of the donors, who were largely white British, and clonal diversity may have come out too low.

The CDR3 has 16 residues. Germline-derived CDR1 and CDR2 are MNHNS and SASEGT. Between the trimmed V and J ends, which lost 1 base and 6 bases, there was a span of 18 bases. A word on this clone: Its antigen is undetermined.

The source is an adult in good health. The material sequenced was peripheral blood, taken on day 0 of AZD1222 vaccination. The chain links TRBV6-1 to TRBJ1-2; TRBD1 might be the D (5 bases). CDR3 protein: CASSEGAGNEMNGYTF. The CDR3 DNA follows: TGTGCCAGCAGTGAAGGGGCAGGGAACGAGATGAATGGCTACACCTTC.